This T cell receptor (beta chain) stems from a study of beta chain features in type 1 diabetes. The investigators reverse transcribed all of the isolated RNA, so they sequenced expressed TCRB transcripts. Approximately 3.7 million reads per sample on average were obtained from naive, central memory and regulatory T cell samples. Repertoires were generated with immunoSEQ multiplex PCR, while TCRdb's copy carries only in-frame clones and drops some. The sample contains about 340,000 clones, about a tenth of which appear only once. Regarding the study as a whole: TCRB CDR3s from Type 1 diabetes patients were moderately but significantly shorter in all four CD4+ subsets. Within patients, naive, central memory and Treg TCRB repertoires seemed more similar than within healthy donors. For patients and controls alike, PCR might favor shorter templates to the same degree.

This clone was observed a few times. Antigen: not known. Every single donor gave one heparinised blood draw, and these averaged roughly 120 mL. CDR1 LNHDA and CDR2 SQIVND come from the germline V gene (reference sequence). The CDR3 is 16 amino acids. With 7 bases removed from V and 0 bases from J, the gap between germline ends came to 16 bases. Sequencing was performed on central memory CD4+ T cells from blood. The receptor was derived from a man younger than 45 with type 1 diabetes. This chain links TRBV19 with TRBJ2-1; weak D call: TRBD1 (6 bases). The CDR3 DNA reads as TGTGCCAGTACCGGCCCAGACAGGAGCTCCTACAATGAGCAGTTCTTC. It codes for CASTGPDRSSYNEQFF. Filled out from reference TRBV19 and TRBJ2-1, the complete variable domain reads DGGITQSPKYLFRKEGQNVTLSCEQNLNHDAMYWYRQDPGQGLRLIYYSQIVNDFQKGDIAEGYSVSREKKESFPLTVTSAQKNPTAFYLCASTGPDRSSYNEQFFGPGTRLTVL.